This T cell receptor beta chain was observed in a study of tumour-infiltrating T cells in Burkitt lymphoma. Study overall: All epidemiological Burkitt lymphoma subtypes were represented in the cohort. Survival, overall and progression-free, tracked with productive clonality. The study's findings and limits: Several public clonotypes were shared across many Burkitt lymphoma patients.

Germline CDR1 and CDR2: ENHRY and SYGVKD. Trimming pared 6 bases from V and 4 bases from J, leaving 17 bases between. The CDR3 has 15 residues. Worth noting for this clone: Its matching antigen is unknown.

Some clones are missing from TCRdb's copy, which holds only in-frame ones; the method was immunoSEQ multiplex PCR. The data hold about 670 clones, with approximately 97% observed a single time. The TCR sequence derives from a human donor with Burkitt lymphoma. The V and J genes are TRBV10-3 and TRBJ2-3; no clear D gene. Sequencing used tumor tissue. The CDR3 spells CAIRTMDRLPDTQYF. CDR3 DNA sequence: TGTGCCATCAGAACCATGGACCGGCTGCCAGATACGCAGTATTTT.